This entry lists 28 T cell receptor beta chains sequenced from one sample in a study of blood T cell repertoires in COVID-19. The table came from immunoSEQ multiplex PCR; TCRdb's copy has only in-frame clones and leaves some out. Of a few hundred thousand clones detected, around 90% appear once; the ten largest clones hold more than 1%. The sample taken for sequencing was PBMCs or T cells enriched from blood (not recorded which). These receptors were collected from a human donor in a cohort exposed to, infected with or recovered from COVID-19 (not recorded which). The donor label of this sample is uncertain.

The gene calls are TRBV10-3 and TRBJ1-1; TRBD1 aligns across 7 bases. Germline V gives CDR1 ENHRY, CDR2 SYGVKD. The junction had 6 bases not matched to a gene; V was cut back by 4 bases and J by 1 base. This CDR3 is 15 amino acids long. CDR3 region: CAISAKDRTNTEAFF. The CDR3 region has the DNA TGTGCCATCAGTGCTAAGGACAGGACGAACACTGAAGCTTTCTTT.

This clone was picked up one time. The chain recombines TRBV7-8 with TRBJ2-1; a possible D gene is TRBD2 (6 bases). Trimming removed 2 bases at V and 4 bases at J, with 12 bases between. The CDR3 length is 15 residues. Germline V gene lookup returns CDR1 SGHVS and CDR2 FQNEAQ. The CDR3 protein is CASSLRRGQYNEQFF. In DNA, the CDR3 is TGTGCCAGCAGCTTACGGCGGGGCCAGTACAATGAGCAGTTCTTC.

The gene calls are TRBV7-3 and TRBJ2-3; a possible D gene is TRBD2 (6 bases). This CDR3 has 15 amino acids. Per the germline V gene, CDR1 is SGHTA and CDR2 is FQGTGA. With 3 bases removed from V and 2 bases from J, the gap between germline ends came to 12 bases. DNA for the CDR3: TGTGCCAGCAGCTTCGGGACTTCTTTCACAGATACGCAGTATTTT. As protein: CASSFGTSFTDTQYF.

This chain uses TRBV10-2 with TRBJ2-2, with 7 nucleotides matching TRBD1. This CDR3 contains 16 residues. Looked up from germline, CDR1 is WSHSY and CDR2 is SAAADI. The V and J ends lost 8 bases and 0 bases, in that order; junction bases with no gene match: 9. The CDR3 nucleotides read TGCGCCAGCCGACAGCACAGGGGCCCGAACACCGGGGAGCTGTTTTTT. This sequence encodes CASRQHRGPNTGELFF.

The V and J genes are TRBV5-1 and TRBJ1-1; no reliable D call. V was clipped by 3 bases and J by 4 bases, with 13 bases between them. Germline CDR1 reads SGHRS; CDR2 reads YFSETQ. This CDR3 is 14 amino acids long. The chain's CDR3 is CASSSGPGSTEAFF. CDR3 DNA: TGCGCCAGCAGCTCCGGTCCGGGTAGCACTGAAGCTTTCTTT.

The chain joins TRBV5-4 to TRBJ2-3; 8 positions agree with TRBD2. In germline, CDR1 is SGHNT, CDR2 YYREEE (reference sequence). The CDR3 sequence is 14 residues long. The V and J ends lost 7 bases and 2 bases, in that order; junction bases with no gene match: 6. CDR3 sequence reads: CASWIAGHTDTQYF. The CDR3 nucleotides read TGTGCCAGCTGGATAGCGGGGCACACAGATACGCAGTATTTT.

The V call is TRBV18, the J call TRBJ1-2; 7 bases align to TRBD1. This CDR3 spans 14 amino acids. Germline loops: CDR1 KGHSH, CDR2 LQKENI. Germline trimming cut 1 base from V and 8 bases from J; bases unmatched to any gene: 7. The CDR3 protein is CASSPRDRAGGYTF. CDR3 bases: TGTGCCAGCTCACCACGTGACAGGGCAGGAGGCTACACCTTC.

The V and J genes are TRBV9 and TRBJ2-1, with no clear D. The germline gives CDR1 SGDLS, CDR2 YYNGEE. The V and J ends lost 0 bases and 7 bases respectively, with 17 bases between them. The CDR3 sequence is 16 residues long. DNA of the CDR3: TGTGCCAGCAGCGTAGCCGATTCAGGCCTATATAATGAGCAGTTCTTC. It encodes CASSVADSGLYNEQFF.

This chain uses TRBV6-5 with TRBJ1-1; the D gene is possibly TRBD1 (5 bases). The CDR3 consists of 15 residues. The germline V gene encodes CDR1 MNHEY and CDR2 SVGAGI. The V end lost 4 bases, the J end lost 1 base, and 13 bases lay between the germline ends. CDR3 amino acids: CASSLLQGGNTEAFF. The CDR3 DNA is TGTGCCAGCAGTTTACTCCAGGGAGGGAACACTGAAGCTTTCTTT.

The rearrangement joins TRBV21-1 to TRBJ2-4; TRBD1, as called in the table, went unchecked against the DNA. TRBV21-1 is assigned pseudogene status. CDR3 length equals 17 residues. In DNA form, the CDR3 reads TGTGCCACCGGTGGACCCCATCGACGGACAGGGGTAAACATTCAGTACTTC. Translating it yields CATGGPHRRTGVNIQYF.

The rearrangement links TRBV2 to TRBJ2-5; 11 bases agree with TRBD2. The CDR3 sequence is 15 residues long. CDR1 and CDR2 from the germline V gene are SNHLY and FYNNEI. V gave up 6 bases and J gave up 9 bases; unmatched junction bases: 12. This chain's CDR3 is CASRDLAGGWGAQYF. CDR3 nucleotides: TGTGCCAGCAGGGACCTAGCGGGGGGCTGGGGAGCCCAGTACTTC. The full variable domain, its missing parts supplied by reference TRBV2 and TRBJ2-5, is EPEVTQTPSHQVTQMGQEVILRCVPISNHLYFYWYRQILGQKVEFLVSFYNNEISEKSEIFDDQFSVERPDGSNFTLKIRSTKLEDSAMYFCASRDLAGGWGAQYFGPGTRLLVL.

The chain employs TRBV2 and TRBJ1-1; TRBD1 matches 7 bases. CDR3 size: 15 residues. V gave up 6 bases and J gave up 6 bases; unmatched junction bases: 13. The germline V gene has CDR1 SNHLY and CDR2 FYNNEI. The DNA for the CDR3 is TGTGCCAGCAGAGAAATCTCAGGGGGTACGGCTGAAGCTTTCTTT. It is translated as CASREISGGTAEAFF.

V is TRBV19 and J is TRBJ1-2; 10 bases map to TRBD1. The CDR3 covers 15 residues. The V gene end was trimmed by 6 bases and the J gene end by 8 bases; junction bases not matched to a gene: 12. The V gene's germline CDR1 is LNHDA and CDR2 SQIVND (reference sequence). In nucleotides, the CDR3 is TGTGCCAGTAGGGGGGACAGGGGAGCTGTGGAAGGCTACACCTTC. Residues: CASRGDRGAVEGYTF.

Regarding this clone: At the DNA level, this CDR3 is encoded by other sequences in the same sample as well. The rearrangement uses TRBV6-5 and TRBJ1-2, with a weak D call TRBD1 (6 bases). This CDR3 is built from 13 residues. Per the germline V gene, CDR1 is MNHEY and CDR2 is SVGAGI. V lost 5 bases and J lost 2, with 9 bases in between. The CDR3, as DNA: TGTGCCAGCAGTCCGGGACAAAACTATGGCTACACCTTC. Amino acid sequence: CASSPGQNYGYTF.

This clone showed up just once. This sequence joins TRBV6-5 and TRBJ1-2, with 11 positions matching TRBD1. Germline V lookup: CDR1 MNHEY, CDR2 SVGAGI. J lost 8 bases, V lost 5 bases, and 4 bases had no gene match. This CDR3 region has 13 residues. In nucleotides, the CDR3 is TGTGCCAGCAGTCCGGACAGGGGGCAAGGCTACACCTTC. It translates to CASSPDRGQGYTF.

The sample holds a few counts of this clone. The V call is TRBV29-1, the J call TRBJ1-2; 9 positions agree with TRBD1. J was trimmed by 6 bases and V by 6 bases; bases with no gene match: 8. From germline, CDR1 is SQVTM and CDR2 ANQGSEA. The CDR3 is made up of 13 amino acids. The CDR3 DNA is TGCAGCGTGGGGGACAGGGAAGGGGATGGCTACACCTTC. Translation gives CSVGDREGDGYTF.

The chain uses TRBV19 and TRBJ2-2; D unclear. CDR1 is LNHDA and CDR2 is SQIVND in the germline V gene (reference sequence). This CDR3 comprises 14 residues. Deletions cut 0 bases from V and 6 bases from J, with 8 bases between. CDR3 coding DNA: TGTGCCAGTAGTATAGACGTCAGTTCCGGGGAGCTGTTTTTT. It is translated as CASSIDVSSGELFF.

This chain joins TRBV28 and TRBJ2-3; the match to TRBD2 covers 11 bases. After removal of 6 bases from V and 0 bases from J, the junction contained 11 bases not matched to a gene. CDR1 is MDHEN, CDR2 SYDVKM, per germline. The CDR3 loop spans 18 amino acids. The CDR3 DNA sequence: TGTGCCAGCAGCCCTCTAGCGGGGGGTTTTTCTAGCACAGATACGCAGTATTTT. Its protein is CASSPLAGGFSSTDTQYF. Combining the CDR3 with reference TRBV28 and TRBJ2-3 gives the whole variable domain DVKVTQSSRYLVKRTGEKVFLECVQDMDHENMFWYRQDPGLGLRLIYFSYDVKMKEKGDIPEGYSVSREKKERFSLILESASTNQTSMYLCASSPLAGGFSSTDTQYFGPGTRLTVL.

The chain joins TRBV7-8 to TRBJ2-1; TRBD2 matches 12 bases. Germline CDR1 SGHVS, CDR2 FQNEAQ. The CDR3 is 16 amino acids. Trimming at V came to 2 bases and at J to 13 bases, leaving 12 bases not matched to a gene. Here the CDR3 reads CASSLFLTSGGRHQFF. DNA for the CDR3: TGTGCCAGCAGCTTATTTTTGACTAGCGGGGGCCGACACCAGTTCTTC.

The chain combines TRBV5-8 with TRBJ2-1, with TRBD1 identical over 8 bases. The CDR3 is 14 residues long. Per germline, CDR1 SGHTS and CDR2 YDEGEE. The V and J ends lost 5 bases and 4 bases, in that order; junction bases with no gene match: 5. The CDR3 region is CASRSGTGYNEQFF. The CDR3 DNA reads as TGTGCCAGCAGATCCGGGACAGGTTACAATGAGCAGTTCTTC.

This clone was seen just once. The chain carries TRBV19 and TRBJ2-7; 7 positions match TRBD1. Per germline, CDR1 LNHDA and CDR2 SQIVND (reference sequence). CDR3 length equals 13 residues. J lost 1 base, V lost 8 bases, and 5 bases had no gene match. This CDR3 is CASRPDRSYEQYF. The CDR3 nucleotides are TGTGCCAGTCGCCCGGACAGGTCCTACGAGCAGTACTTC.

Worth noting for this clone: Other DNA sequences from this sample encode an identical CDR3 as well. The chain employs TRBV6-5 and TRBJ1-1; possible D gene TRBD1, 6 bases. Germline assignment: CDR1 MNHEY and CDR2 SVGAGI. The CDR3 runs 14 residues. Trimming pared 2 bases from V and 4 bases from J, leaving 11 bases between. The CDR3 DNA is TGTGCCAGCAGTTACGGGGGAGGGGGCACTGAAGCTTTCTTT. Protein sequence: CASSYGGGGTEAFF.

The chain couples TRBV3-1 (or the pseudogene TRBV3-2) to TRBJ2-1, with TRBD1 identical over 7 bases. Trimming at V came to 5 bases and at J to 2 bases, leaving 6 bases not matched to a gene. From germline, CDR1 is LGHDT and CDR2 YNNKEL (reference sequence). There are 15 residues in the CDR3. Here the CDR3 DNA reads TGTGCCAGCAGCAAGGACAGGACAGCCTACAATGAGCAGTTCTTC. Translating it yields CASSKDRTAYNEQFF.

V is TRBV6-5 and J is TRBJ1-6; 9 bases match TRBD1. The CDR3 consists of 14 residues. J gave up 10 bases and V 6 bases, and 7 bases lay outside the gene matches. CDR1 is MNHEY and CDR2 is SVGAGI in the germline V gene. The CDR3 here is CASRSGTGSSPLHF. CDR3 nucleotides: TGTGCCAGCAGGTCCGGGACAGGGTCATCACCCCTCCACTTT.

The chain has TRBV7-9 and TRBJ1-2; D remains unclear. Germline CDR1 and CDR2: SEHNR and FQNEAQ (reference sequence). V shed 1 base and J shed 0 bases, with 9 bases lying between them. This CDR3 comprises 15 residues. The CDR3 DNA follows: TGTGCCAGCAGCTTAGTCGGGGTAGCTAACTATGGCTACACCTTC. Translated, it gives CASSLVGVANYGYTF.

The chain couples TRBV12-2 to TRBJ2-2; the table's TRBD1 call for D was not verified on the DNA. TRBV12-2 is a listed pseudogene. This CDR3 is 17 amino acids long. In nucleotides, the CDR3 is TGTGCAAGTCGGTCCCGCCTCAGGGGTTTGGACACCGGGGAGCTGTTTTTT. Encoded protein: CASRSRLRGLDTGELFF.

The gene calls are TRBV9 and TRBJ1-2; no firm D call. The CDR3 is 16 residues long. Trimming left V 4 bases short and J 5 bases short, with 21 bases between. Germline V gives CDR1 SGDLS, CDR2 YYNGEE. The CDR3 sequence: CASSPGGPVVDYGYTF. CDR3 in DNA: TGTGCCAGCAGCCCCGGAGGTCCGGTCGTCGATTATGGCTACACCTTC.

This clone occurred a few times. The rearrangement uses TRBV18 and TRBJ1-2; D is possibly TRBD1 (6 bases). Germline V gene data show CDR1 as KGHSH and CDR2 as LQKENI. The CDR3 is made up of 14 amino acids. Trimming shortened V by 4 bases and J by 1 base, and 10 bases separated the two germline ends. The CDR3 bases are TGTGCCAGCTCACTCCAGGGGATTAACTATGGCTACACCTTC. Encoded protein: CASSLQGINYGYTF.